This T cell receptor beta chain was sequenced during a study of T cell responses to AZD1222 COVID-19 vaccine. Generated by immunoSEQ multiplex PCR, the TCRdb table keeps only in-frame clones and is missing some. The data contain about 120,000 clones, 75% to 95% of them singletons. Sequenced material: peripheral blood, taken on day 0 of AZD1222 vaccination. The sequence was collected from an adult in good health.

CDR3 nucleotide sequence: TGTGCCAGCAGCGACAGGGAAGAGCACAATGAGCAGTTCTTC. Amino acid sequence: CASSDREEHNEQFF. V usage is TRBV9 and J usage is TRBJ2-1; weak D call: TRBD1 (6 bases). Germline lookup yields CDR1 SGDLS and CDR2 YYNGEE. The CDR3 extends over 14 amino acids. The germline V and J ends were trimmed by 3 bases and 5 bases, with 12 bases remaining between them.